The next 23 T cell receptor beta chains were all read from a single sample in a study of T cell changes during pregnancy in multiple sclerosis. Some clones are missing from TCRdb's copy, which holds only in-frame ones; the method was immunoSEQ multiplex PCR. The sample holds 70,000 or so clones, 80% to 95% seen once. The sample in question was CD4+ T cells from peripheral blood mononuclear cells, obtained after pregnancy. Every receptor here comes from a female donor with multiple sclerosis, enrolled in a pregnancy study.

CDR3 nucleotide sequence: TGTGCCAGCAGCCTCCGTAGCGGGAGAGACGCAGATACGCAGTATTTT. Its protein product is CASSLRSGRDADTQYF. The gene calls are TRBV6-6 and TRBJ2-3; 9 bases align to TRBD2. Trimming at V came to 6 bases and at J to 4 bases, leaving 11 bases not matched to a gene. This CDR3 is built from 16 residues. Germline CDR1 and CDR2: MNHNY and SVGAGI (reference sequence).

V usage is TRBV12-5 and J usage is TRBJ2-1; D is perhaps TRBD2 (5 bases). This CDR3 is 13 amino acids long. Germline V CDR1 and CDR2: LGHNT, FRNRAP. Trimming took 5 bases from V and 6 from J, leaving 11 bases between them. The CDR3 bases are TGTGCTAGTGGTCTAGGACTTTCCAATGAGCAGTTCTTC. Amino acid sequence: CASGLGLSNEQFF. Filled out from reference TRBV12-5 and TRBJ2-1, the complete variable domain reads DARVTQTPRHKVTEMGQEVTMRCQPILGHNTVFWYRQTMMQGLELLAYFRNRAPLDDSGMPKDRFSAEMPDATLATLKIQPSEPRDSAVYFCASGLGLSNEQFFGPGTRLTVL.

The gene calls are TRBV7-3 and TRBJ2-5; D not certain. This CDR3 is 15 amino acids long. V was clipped by 1 base and J by 5 bases, with 14 bases between them. Germline V gene data show CDR1 as SGHTA and CDR2 as FQGTGA. For the CDR3, the DNA is TGTGCCAGCAGCTTAATGGGTGACTTCGGGGAGACCCAGTACTTC. Amino acids: CASSLMGDFGETQYF.

The gene calls are TRBV6-4 and TRBJ1-1, with D hard to call. There are 13 residues in the CDR3. Trimming removed 5 bases at V and 0 bases at J, with 7 bases between. Looked up from germline, CDR1 is MRHNA and CDR2 is SNTAGT. CDR3 protein: CASSYSLNTEAFF. For the CDR3, the DNA is TGTGCCAGCAGTTACAGCTTGAACACTGAAGCTTTCTTT.

The V and J genes are TRBV30 and TRBJ1-4; TRBD1 aligns across 7 bases. This CDR3 region has 13 residues. Germline V lookup: CDR1 GTSNPN, CDR2 SVGIG (reference sequence). V was clipped by 5 bases and J by 5 bases; unmatched bases: 5. CDR3 loop: CAWEGQSNEKLFF. CDR3 nucleotides: TGTGCCTGGGAGGGACAGAGCAATGAAAAACTGTTTTTT.

This chain links TRBV29-1 with TRBJ1-1, with no clear D. Germline V gene sequence: CDR1 SQVTM, CDR2 ANQGSEA. V dropped 7 bases and J dropped 3 bases, with 12 bases sitting between them. The CDR3 consists of 12 residues. The DNA for the CDR3 is TGCAGCGCTCCGTGCGCTTACACTGAAGCTTTCTTT. Translating it yields CSAPCAYTEAFF. Supplemented by reference TRBV29-1 and TRBJ1-1, the full variable domain reads SAVISQKPSRDICQRGTSLTIQCQVDSQVTMMFWYRQQPGQSLTLIATANQGSEATYESGFVIDKFPISRPNLTFSTLTVSNMSPEDSSIYLCSAPCAYTEAFFGQGTRLTVV.

The chain recombines TRBV7-2 with TRBJ2-7, with D maybe TRBD2 (6 bases). The CDR3 loop spans 15 amino acids. With 4 bases removed from V and 0 bases from J, the gap between germline ends came to 13 bases. Germline CDR1 SGHTA, CDR2 FQGNSA. This CDR3 reads CASSSSSSASYEQYF. The CDR3 nucleotides read TGTGCCAGCAGCTCTTCCTCTAGCGCCTCCTACGAGCAGTACTTC. Looking up the rest from reference TRBV7-2 and TRBJ2-7 gives the full variable domain: GAGVSQSPSNKVTEKGKDVELRCDPISGHTALYWYRQSLGQGLEFLIYFQGNSAPDKSGLPSDRFSAERTGGSVSTLTIQRTQQEDSAVYLCASSSSSSASYEQYFGPGTRLTVT.

The V and J genes are TRBV6-5 and TRBJ2-7; 12 bases fit TRBD2. The CDR3 is 15 amino acids. The V gene's germline CDR1 is MNHEY and CDR2 SVGAGI. The V and J ends lost 5 bases and 3 bases, in that order; junction bases with no gene match: 5. CDR3 DNA sequence: TGTGCCAGCAGTCTAGCGGGAGGGGCACGCTACGAGCAGTACTTC. This translates into CASSLAGGARYEQYF.

The V gene is TRBV28, the J gene TRBJ2-3, with D maybe TRBD1 (7 bases). This CDR3 region has 16 residues. The ends were cut back, 2 bases at V and 3 bases at J, with 15 bases in the middle. In germline, CDR1 is MDHEN, CDR2 SYDVKM. CDR3 coding DNA: TGTGCCAGCAGTTTAAGTGGGCAGGGGGGAACAGATACGCAGTATTTT. It yields the protein CASSLSGQGGTDTQYF.

This clone was counted between two and nine times. The chain carries TRBV6-5 and TRBJ1-2, with TRBD1 matching over 7 bases. Looked up from germline, CDR1 is MNHEY and CDR2 is SVGAGI. The CDR3 runs to 13 residues. Trimming took 3 bases from V and 8 from J; bases not matched to a gene: 6. Here the CDR3 DNA reads TGTGCCAGCAGTTATAGACAGGGTGGCGGCTACACCTTC. It is translated as CASSYRQGGGYTF.

The J gene is TRBJ2-5, the V gene TRBV7-9; D uncertain. The V and J ends lost 1 base and 0 bases respectively, with 6 bases between them. The CDR3 is 14 amino acids. The germline gives CDR1 SEHNR, CDR2 FQNEAQ (reference sequence). The CDR3 reads CASSLGANQETQYF. CDR3 in DNA: TGTGCCAGCAGCTTAGGCGCTAACCAAGAGACCCAGTACTTC.

This clone has just one count. The J gene is TRBJ1-2, the V gene TRBV6-1, with D unclear. Trimming shortened V by 1 base and J by 8 bases, and 17 bases separated the two germline ends. Per the germline V gene, CDR1 is MNHNS and CDR2 is SASEGT. This CDR3 is 15 amino acids long. The CDR3 bases are TGTGCCAGCAGTGAAGACTGGGCAGCCTTTTTGGGCTACACCTTC. Its protein is CASSEDWAAFLGYTF.

This rearrangement joins TRBV13 to TRBJ2-3; 8 bases are a match to TRBD1. V shed 3 bases, J shed 0 bases, and the junction held 8 bases outside the gene matches. This CDR3 has 17 residues. Germline values: CDR1 PRHDT, CDR2 FYEKMQ (reference sequence). The CDR3 spells CASSFIRRQGSTDTQYF. The CDR3 DNA reads as TGTGCCAGCAGCTTCATCAGAAGACAGGGGAGCACAGATACGCAGTATTTT.

At least ten counts were recorded for this clone. The chain uses TRBV4-2 and TRBJ2-2, with D possibly being TRBD1 (5 bases). V was cut by 2 bases and J by 2 bases, with 9 bases left in between. Germline-derived CDR1 and CDR2 are LGHNA and YNFKEQ. This CDR3 has 15 residues. The CDR3 region has the DNA TGTGCCAGCAGCCAAAGGGGCTTCAACACCGGGGAGCTGTTTTTT. It is translated as CASSQRGFNTGELFF.

The chain is built from TRBV11-3 and TRBJ2-1; D call uncertain. The V and J ends lost 3 bases and 10 bases respectively, with 13 bases between them. CDR1 SGHNT and CDR2 YENEEA come from the germline V gene. This CDR3 is built from 13 residues. In DNA form, the CDR3 reads TGTGCCAGCAGCTTGACATCTTTTCAAGAGCAGTTCTTC. Its translation: CASSLTSFQEQFF.

The chain uses TRBV15 and TRBJ1-4, with a possible D match to TRBD1 (6 bases). Germline V gene lookup returns CDR1 LNHNV and CDR2 YYDKDF (reference sequence). V lost 3 bases and J lost 7, with 9 bases in between. The length of the CDR3 is 13 residues. The CDR3, as DNA: TGTGCCACCAGCAGCGGACAGAGTGAAAAACTGTTTTTT. It encodes CATSSGQSEKLFF.

The CDR3 DNA reads TGTGCCAGCTCACCAAATACAGGGTCGGGGAACACTGAAGCTTTCTTT. It is translated as CASSPNTGSGNTEAFF. This chain links TRBV18 with TRBJ1-1; weak D call: TRBD1 (6 bases). The CDR3 has 16 residues. Trimming left V 2 bases short and J 1 base short, with 14 bases between. CDR1 is KGHSH, CDR2 LQKENI, per germline.

This clone appeared a single time. The sample carries other DNA sequences with the same CDR3. The genes are TRBV19 and TRBJ1-5, with 8 positions matching TRBD1. V lost 2 bases to trimming and J lost 4 bases; unmatched junction nucleotides: 1. The CDR3 is made up of 14 amino acids. In germline, CDR1 is LNHDA, CDR2 SQIVND (reference sequence). The CDR3 DNA follows: TGTGCCAGTAGTATAACAGGGGGTAATCAGCCCCAGCATTTT. As protein: CASSITGGNQPQHF. Combining the CDR3 with reference TRBV19 and TRBJ1-5 gives the whole variable domain DGGITQSPKYLFRKEGQNVTLSCEQNLNHDAMYWYRQDPGQGLRLIYYSQIVNDFQKGDIAEGYSVSREKKESFPLTVTSAQKNPTAFYLCASSITGGNQPQHFGDGTRLSIL.

The rearrangement uses TRBV9 and TRBJ1-3; D not certain. The CDR3 is made up of 17 amino acids. With 0 bases removed from V and 3 bases from J, the gap between germline ends came to 16 bases. CDR1 is SGDLS, CDR2 YYNGEE, per germline. CDR3 sequence: CASSVGGRGLGGNTIYF. The CDR3 DNA reads TGTGCCAGCAGCGTAGGTGGTCGCGGGTTGGGTGGAAACACCATATATTTT.

The chain recombines TRBV5-4 with TRBJ1-1, with 8 nucleotides matching TRBD1. The V segment lost 3 bases and the J segment 1 base; nucleotides outside the gene matches: 2. Germline V gives CDR1 SGHNT, CDR2 YYREEE (reference sequence). This CDR3 region has 14 residues. The CDR3 loop reads CASSSRGPNTEAFF. CDR3 in DNA: TGTGCCAGCAGCTCCAGGGGGCCGAACACTGAAGCTTTCTTT.

The V and J genes are TRBV5-8 and TRBJ2-1; possibly TRBD2 for D (6 bases). The germline CDR1 and CDR2 sequences are SGHTS and YDEGEE. Trimming cost V 3 bases and J 9 bases, with 13 bases left between them. The length of the CDR3 is 13 residues. This CDR3 is CASSSTLGGEQFF. DNA for the CDR3: TGTGCCAGCAGCTCTACCCTCGGGGGTGAGCAGTTCTTC.

V is TRBV11-3 and J is TRBJ2-1; possible D gene TRBD1, 7 bases. Deletions cut 5 bases from V and 9 bases from J, with 17 bases between. This CDR3 region has 14 residues. Germline lookup yields CDR1 SGHNT and CDR2 YENEEA. CDR3 sequence reads: CASSPGTAEGEQFF. In DNA, the CDR3 is TGTGCCAGCAGCCCTGGGACAGCGGAGGGTGAGCAGTTCTTC.

The chain has TRBV6-1 and TRBJ2-2; TRBD1 might be the D (6 bases). The CDR3 runs 14 residues. The ends were cut back, 5 bases at V and 3 bases at J, with 10 bases in the middle. Germline V gene sequence: CDR1 MNHNS, CDR2 SASEGT. The CDR3 spells CASSRQAYTGELFF. CDR3 nucleotides: TGTGCCAGCAGTCGACAGGCCTACACCGGGGAGCTGTTTTTT.